This T cell receptor beta chain derives from a study of blood T cell repertoires in COVID-19. Some clones are missing from TCRdb's copy, which holds only in-frame ones; the method was immunoSEQ multiplex PCR. The repertoire holds a few hundred thousand clones, roughly nine tenths seen once, with roughly 4% in the top ten. The CDR3 totals 17 residues. V trimming: 0 bases; J trimming: 7 bases; junction bases outside the gene matches: 10. The germline gives CDR1 SGHTA, CDR2 FQGNSA. The V call is TRBV7-2, the J call TRBJ2-5; the match to TRBD2 covers 11 bases. The sequencing sample was made of peripheral blood. The sequence came from a man in his fifties or sixties who had recovered from COVID-19. In DNA, the CDR3 is TGTGCCAGCAGCTTAGCCGCTAGCGGGGGGATCCACGGGACCCAGTACTTC. This sequence encodes CASSLAASGGIHGTQYF.